This T cell receptor beta chain is drawn from a study of T cell responses to AZD1222 COVID-19 vaccine. TCRdb's copy holds only in-frame clones and misses some; the assay was immunoSEQ multiplex PCR. The repertoire holds approximately 150,000 clones, with approximately 90% as singletons. This CDR3 contains 14 residues. The V gene's germline CDR1 is SGHVS and CDR2 FQNEAQ. J lost 5 bases, V lost 5 bases, and 7 bases had no gene match. This receptor was obtained from an adult who received the AZD1222 COVID-19 vaccine. Sequenced here: peripheral blood, sampled 28 days after the second AZD1222 dose. This chain joins TRBV7-8 and TRBJ2-7; 9 bases match TRBD1. CDR3 sequence reads: CASSAGTGIDEQYF. As DNA, the CDR3 is TGTGCCAGCAGCGCCGGGACAGGGATCGACGAGCAGTACTTC.